The entry below gives a single TCR beta chain sequence along with its context. These data come from a study of blood T cell repertoires in COVID-19. Authors' analysis steps: Using reference gene primer amplification, nucleated cell counts were estimated. The repertoire was sequenced with immunoSEQ multiplex PCR; TCRdb's copy has only in-frame clones and lacks some. V, J and clone size are taken as reported in that table, and D and trimming were inferred from the DNA itself. The sample lists about 80,000 clones; 88% were seen once. Unmatched junction bases numbered 4, after V lost 4 bases and J lost 0 bases. This CDR3 is built from 15 residues. Germline-derived CDR1 and CDR2 are SGDLS and YYNGEE.

The chain combines TRBV9 with TRBJ2-3; 8 nucleotides agree with TRBD1. Sequencing input: peripheral blood. This TCR came from a man between 65 and 79 years old with acute or convalescent COVID-19. CDR3 in DNA: TGTGCCAGCAGCTCAAGGACAGGGAGCACAGATACGCAGTATTTT. It translates to CASSSRTGSTDTQYF.